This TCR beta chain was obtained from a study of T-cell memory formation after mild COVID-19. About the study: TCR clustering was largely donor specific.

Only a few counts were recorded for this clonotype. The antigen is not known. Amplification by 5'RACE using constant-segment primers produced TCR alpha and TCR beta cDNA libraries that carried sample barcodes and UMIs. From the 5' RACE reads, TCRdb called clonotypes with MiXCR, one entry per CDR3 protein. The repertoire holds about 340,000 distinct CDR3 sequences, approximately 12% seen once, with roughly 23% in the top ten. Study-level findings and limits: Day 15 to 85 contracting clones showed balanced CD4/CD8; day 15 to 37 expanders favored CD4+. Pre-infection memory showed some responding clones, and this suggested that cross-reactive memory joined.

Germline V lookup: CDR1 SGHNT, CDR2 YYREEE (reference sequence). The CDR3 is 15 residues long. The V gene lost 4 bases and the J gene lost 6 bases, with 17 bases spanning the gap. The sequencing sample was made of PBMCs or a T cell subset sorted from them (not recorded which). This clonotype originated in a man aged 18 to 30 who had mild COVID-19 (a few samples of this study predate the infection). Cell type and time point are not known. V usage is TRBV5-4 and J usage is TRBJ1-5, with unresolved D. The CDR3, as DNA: TGTGCCAGCAGCGTGGACTCGGGCGAGGGTCAGCCCCAGCATTTT. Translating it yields CASSVDSGEGQPQHF.